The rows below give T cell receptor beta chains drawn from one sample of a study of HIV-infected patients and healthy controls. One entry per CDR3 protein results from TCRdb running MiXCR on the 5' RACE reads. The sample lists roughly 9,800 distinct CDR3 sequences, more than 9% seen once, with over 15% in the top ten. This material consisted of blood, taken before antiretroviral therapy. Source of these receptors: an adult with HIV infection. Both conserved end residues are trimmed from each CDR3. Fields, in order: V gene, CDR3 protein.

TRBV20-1,SASSRTSGTYNEQF
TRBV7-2,ASSPGTARGSGYT
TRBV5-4,ASSPTRTSGGQETQY
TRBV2,ASSDGTGGNEQF
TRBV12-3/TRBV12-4,ASSPPARNEQF
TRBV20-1,SATQGATNEKLF
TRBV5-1,ASSLDRETQY
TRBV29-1,SGGRAREAF
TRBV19,ASSPTGNSYNEQF
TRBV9,ASSVEAGPYNEQF
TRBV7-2,ASSPRGPANEKLF
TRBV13,ASSSDPGRTEAF
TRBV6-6,ASRPQGVLREKLF
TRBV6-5,ASSYSPGPGNEQF
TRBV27,ASSPRGGSNQPQH
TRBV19,ASSRTGTGSYNEQF
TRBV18,ASSPGQGAREQY
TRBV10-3,AISETSGVREQF
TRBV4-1,ASSQYGDRSYEQY
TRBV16,ASISSGTSNEQF
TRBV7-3,ASSLSRDRGGETQY
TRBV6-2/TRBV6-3,ASSHRDRLTRYEQY
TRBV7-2,ASSFTQGEETQY
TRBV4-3,ASSHLGRYNEQF
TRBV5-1,ASSRDNQETQY
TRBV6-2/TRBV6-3,ASSYTISHTDTQY
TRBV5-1,ASSSGQSNQPQH
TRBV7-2,ASSTGSNQPQH
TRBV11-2,ASSFGGSSYNEQF
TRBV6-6,ASTVGLGNEQF
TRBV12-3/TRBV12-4,ASSFRGEGYT
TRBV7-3,ASSSGEYDEQY
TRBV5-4,ASSLAPGTVPYEQY
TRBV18,ASRRVQETQY
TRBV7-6,ASSPLGSTDTQY
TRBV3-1,ASSQRTEQY
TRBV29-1,SVDDFGSYNEQF
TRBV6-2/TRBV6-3,ASSSRGDVDIQY
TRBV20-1,SARVDLGTDTQY
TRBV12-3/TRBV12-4,ASSKSYEQY
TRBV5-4,ASSPPQVLNTEAF
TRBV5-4,ASSLGGQGAYEQY
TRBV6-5,ASSYRGTGTEAF
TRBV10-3,AISESAGGGETDTQY
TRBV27,ASSLNSPSTDTQY
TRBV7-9,ASSGPNEQF
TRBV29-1,SVEVQTTYSGANVLT
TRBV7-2,ASSHRWGEQF
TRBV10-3,AISEPAIAGGTDTQY
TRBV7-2,ASSLWGEGRETQY
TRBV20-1,SARDNTREQF
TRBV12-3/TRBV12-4,ASSPQTVMNTEAF
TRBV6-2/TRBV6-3,ASSYHRAGANVLT
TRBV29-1,SVEWGYGYT
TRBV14,ASSVGSAQETQY
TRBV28,ASSLSRVPYEQY
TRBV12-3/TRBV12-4,ASRGTGTGDLF
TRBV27,ASSFTGTGGLWNQPQH